This TCR beta chain was sequenced in a study of blood T cell repertoires in COVID-19. Per the germline V gene, CDR1 is LGHDT and CDR2 is YNNKEL (reference sequence). The CDR3 is made up of 16 amino acids. Losses at the gene ends were 3 bases for V and 10 bases for J; bases not matched to a gene: 12. Only in-frame clones appear in the TCRdb table, and some are missing; sequencing was by immunoSEQ multiplex PCR. Of 60,000 to 70,000 clones listed, almost 85% are singletons. The receptor's source is a man in his forties or fifties with active COVID-19. This chain links TRBV3-1 (or the pseudogene TRBV3-2) with TRBJ2-1; TRBD1 matches at 10 bases. Sequencing input: peripheral blood. DNA of the CDR3: TGTGCCAGCAGCCATCTCAGGGACAGGGGAAATGGCGAGCAGTTCTTC. Encoded protein: CASSHLRDRGNGEQFF.